These 27 T cell receptor beta chains share one sample of origin, sequenced in a study of T cell responses to AZD1222 COVID-19 vaccine. Assay: immunoSEQ multiplex PCR; the TCRdb copy retains only in-frame clones and omits some. The top ten hold approximately 5% of the sample, which has 95,000 to 150,000 clones, 85% to 95% seen once. Sequences were derived from peripheral blood, sampled 28 days after the second AZD1222 dose. All receptors come from an adult who received the AZD1222 COVID-19 vaccine.

For the CDR3, the DNA is TGTGCCACCTCTGGGACTAGCGAGCCAGATACGCAGTATTTT. It codes for CATSGTSEPDTQYF. This chain links TRBV24-1 with TRBJ2-3, with TRBD2 matching 10 bases. The V segment lost 9 bases and the J segment 4 bases; nucleotides outside the gene matches: 6. The germline V gene has CDR1 KGHDR and CDR2 SFDVKD. The CDR3 has 14 amino acids.

The chain employs TRBV5-5 and TRBJ1-2; 8 bases align to TRBD1. The CDR3 spans 15 residues. From germline, CDR1 is SGHKS and CDR2 YYEKEE (reference sequence). J gave up 8 bases and V 1 base, and 10 bases lay outside the gene matches. CDR3 nucleotides: TGTGCCAGCAGCTTGATGGACAGGGATGCTATGGGCTACACCTTC. Its translation: CASSLMDRDAMGYTF.

The J gene is TRBJ1-5, the V gene TRBV6-5; a weak D match, TRBD1 (5 bases). The CDR3 loop spans 13 amino acids. V shed 7 bases and J shed 7 bases, with 14 bases lying between them. The germline V gene has CDR1 MNHEY and CDR2 SVGAGI. DNA of the CDR3: TGTGCCAGCACTCAGGGATCGGGCCAGCCCCAGCATTTT. It specifies CASTQGSGQPQHF.

This rearrangement joins TRBV4-1 to TRBJ2-5; either TRBD1 or TRBD2 may fit D (5 bases each). CDR3 length: 17 residues. Germline CDR1 MGHRA, CDR2 YSYEKL. The V end lost 0 bases, the J end lost 9 bases, and 23 bases lay between the germline ends. The CDR3 spells CASSQESQGVEIWAQYF. The CDR3 DNA follows: TGCGCCAGCAGCCAAGAATCTCAGGGAGTGGAAATTTGGGCCCAGTACTTC.

The V gene is TRBV3-1 (or the pseudogene TRBV3-2), the J gene TRBJ2-3; maybe TRBD2 (6 bases). V lost 3 bases to trimming and J lost 2 bases, with 12 bases between them. Germline CDR1 reads LGHDT; CDR2 reads YNNKEL (reference sequence). This CDR3 comprises 15 residues. The CDR3 DNA reads as TGTGCCAGCAGCCAGCAAGCGGGCCCCACAGATACGCAGTATTTT. This sequence encodes CASSQQAGPTDTQYF.

The V call is TRBV27, the J call TRBJ1-6; the D gene is possibly TRBD1 (6 bases). CDR1 is MNHEY and CDR2 is SMNVEV in the germline V gene (reference sequence). The ends were cut back, 1 base at V and 0 bases at J, with 19 bases in the middle. The CDR3 loop spans 20 amino acids. The CDR3 bases are TGTGCCAGCAGTTTATTCCCTTTCCGGACAGAAAGCTCCTATAATTCACCCCTCCACTTT. Translating gives CASSLFPFRTESSYNSPLHF.

The chain recombines TRBV30 with TRBJ1-2; possibly TRBD1 for D (6 bases). Germline CDR1 reads GTSNPN; CDR2 reads SVGIG (reference sequence). Trimming left V 3 bases short and J 2 bases short, with 10 bases between. This CDR3 has 13 residues. The CDR3 region has the DNA TGTGCCTGGAGGGGGGCTTTAAACTATGGCTACACCTTC. Translating it yields CAWRGALNYGYTF.

This clone was seen only a few times. The chain links TRBV29-1 to TRBJ1-1; D call uncertain. Germline V gene data show CDR1 as SQVTM and CDR2 as ANQGSEA. V lost 4 bases to trimming and J lost 2 bases, with 11 bases between them. This CDR3 is built from 13 residues. The CDR3 spells CSVARGANTEAFF. In nucleotides, the CDR3 is TGCAGCGTTGCGCGGGGTGCTAACACTGAAGCTTTCTTT.

The rearrangement joins TRBV11-2 to TRBJ2-7; no definite D call. V dropped 8 bases and J dropped 2 bases, with 22 bases sitting between them. The CDR3 length is 16 residues. Germline lookup yields CDR1 SGHAT and CDR2 FQNNGV. CDR3 nucleotides: TGTGCCAGCCGAAGTTCGGGCCGAAGGAATACCTACGAGCAGTACTTC. Its protein is CASRSSGRRNTYEQYF.

This chain connects TRBV11-3 to TRBJ1-1, with D perhaps TRBD1 (5 bases). The germline V gene encodes CDR1 SGHNT and CDR2 YENEEA. The V and J ends lost 5 bases and 3 bases respectively, with 10 bases between them. This CDR3 contains 13 residues. The CDR3 here is CASSPGADTEAFF. The CDR3 nucleotides are TGTGCCAGCAGCCCCGGGGCGGACACTGAAGCTTTCTTT.

The V gene is TRBV6-2 or TRBV6-3, the J gene TRBJ2-7; D unclear. The CDR3 has 14 residues. Looked up from germline, CDR1 is MNHEY and CDR2 is SVGEGT. The V gene lost 0 bases and the J gene lost 6 bases, with 12 bases spanning the gap. The CDR3 loop is CASSYSMGISEQYF. The CDR3, as DNA: TGTGCCAGCAGTTACTCGATGGGTATCTCCGAGCAGTACTTC.

This sequence joins TRBV28 and TRBJ1-4; D remains unclear. CDR3 length equals 15 residues. V dropped 4 bases and J dropped 6 bases, with 15 bases sitting between them. Germline-derived CDR1 and CDR2 are MDHEN and SYDVKM. The CDR3, as DNA: TGTGCCAGCAGTTACCCTAACGGCCTGGATGAAAAACTGTTTTTT. It specifies CASSYPNGLDEKLFF.

The chain recombines TRBV6-4 with TRBJ2-3; 8 bases align to TRBD2. The length of the CDR3 is 14 residues. After removal of 2 bases from V and 8 bases from J, the junction contained 6 bases not matched to a gene. Germline assignment: CDR1 MRHNA and CDR2 SNTAGT. The CDR3 here is CASSDQRGTGTQYF. In DNA form, the CDR3 reads TGTGCCAGCAGTGACCAGCGGGGGACGGGTACGCAGTATTTT.

The J gene is TRBJ2-1, the V gene TRBV28, with 10 bases aligning to TRBD2. Germline CDR1 reads MDHEN; CDR2 reads SYDVKM. The CDR3 extends over 17 amino acids. J was trimmed by 7 bases and V by 6 bases; bases with no gene match: 15. This CDR3 reads CASRDLRQVAGGNEQFF. CDR3 DNA sequence: TGTGCCAGCAGGGACCTAAGGCAGGTAGCGGGGGGTAATGAGCAGTTCTTC. Supplemented by reference TRBV28 and TRBJ2-1, the full variable domain reads DVKVTQSSRYLVKRTGEKVFLECVQDMDHENMFWYRQDPGLGLRLIYFSYDVKMKEKGDIPEGYSVSREKKERFSLILESASTNQTSMYLCASRDLRQVAGGNEQFFGPGTRLTVL.

V and J are TRBV30 and TRBJ2-7; either TRBD1 or TRBD2 may fit D (5 bases each). The ends were cut back, 5 bases at V and 12 bases at J, with 20 bases in the middle. Germline V gene sequence: CDR1 GTSNPN, CDR2 SVGIG (reference sequence). CDR3 length: 12 residues. The CDR3 nucleotides are TGTGCCTGGGCGAACCCGGGACCCCCGCGGTACTTC. Encoded protein: CAWANPGPPRYF. The full variable domain, its missing parts supplied by reference TRBV30 and TRBJ2-7, is SQTIHQWPATLVQPVGSPLSLECTVEGTSNPNLYWYRQAAGRGLQLLFYSVGIGQISSEVPQNLSASRPQDRQFILSSKKLLLSDSGFYLCAWANPGPPRYFGPGTRLTVT.

The chain is built from TRBV30 and TRBJ2-3; D gene ambiguous. Germline V CDR1 and CDR2: GTSNPN, SVGIG (reference sequence). CDR3 size: 16 residues. With 1 base removed from V and 6 bases from J, the gap between germline ends came to 20 bases. CDR3 bases: TGTGCCTGGAGTGGTAATATACGGCCTGGTTTGGATACGCAGTATTTT. Its translation: CAWSGNIRPGLDTQYF.

The gene calls are TRBV9 and TRBJ2-7; 7 nucleotides agree with TRBD2. The CDR3 spans 16 residues. The V gene end was trimmed by 4 bases and the J gene end by 6 bases; junction bases not matched to a gene: 16. The germline V gene encodes CDR1 SGDLS and CDR2 YYNGEE. DNA for the CDR3: TGTGCCAGCAGCTCCCTCCAAACTAGCGAGGTGGGCGAGCAGTACTTC. Translated: CASSSLQTSEVGEQYF.

This rearrangement joins TRBV7-2 to TRBJ2-6; D gene unclear. Germline V gene sequence: CDR1 SGHTA, CDR2 FQGNSA. This CDR3 comprises 17 residues. V was cut by 3 bases and J by 0 bases, with 12 bases left in between. CDR3 sequence (DNA): TGTGCCAGCAGCTTCGCGGCAGATTCCTCTGGGGCCAACGTCCTGACTTTC. Its translation: CASSFAADSSGANVLTF. Together with reference TRBV7-2 and TRBJ2-6, the CDR3 gives the full variable domain: GAGVSQSPSNKVTEKGKDVELRCDPISGHTALYWYRQSLGQGLEFLIYFQGNSAPDKSGLPSDRFSAERTGGSVSTLTIQRTQQEDSAVYLCASSFAADSSGANVLTFGAGSRLTVL.

V is TRBV6-5 and J is TRBJ2-7; D is unclear. CDR3 length: 13 residues. The ends were cut back, 4 bases at V and 2 bases at J, with 9 bases in the middle. Germline CDR1 and CDR2: MNHEY and SVGAGI. CDR3 DNA: TGTGCCAGCAGTTCCCCAAGCCCCTACGAGCAGTACTTC. Encoded protein: CASSSPSPYEQYF.

The V call is TRBV5-1, the J call TRBJ1-1; no definite D call. The V end was cut by 4 bases, the J end by 2 bases, with 9 bases between. This CDR3 is 13 amino acids long. Germline V gene lookup returns CDR1 SGHRS and CDR2 YFSETQ. The CDR3 coding sequence is TGCGCCAGCAGCCCGACGGCCAACACTGAAGCTTTCTTT. Protein product: CASSPTANTEAFF.

V and J are TRBV19 and TRBJ1-4; D is unclear. This CDR3 comprises 15 residues. The V gene's germline CDR1 is LNHDA and CDR2 SQIVND (reference sequence). V was trimmed by 0 bases and J by 3 bases, leaving 8 bases between them. For the CDR3, the DNA is TGTGCCAGTAGTATAGAAACCGGGGCTAATGAAAAACTGTTTTTT. Its protein is CASSIETGANEKLFF.

V and J are TRBV6-2 or TRBV6-3 and TRBJ1-5; 9 nucleotides align to TRBD1. This CDR3 has 14 residues. V trimming: 2 bases; J trimming: 5 bases; junction bases outside the gene matches: 1. Germline loops: CDR1 MNHEY, CDR2 SVGEGT. CDR3 loop: CASSYGDRDQPQHF. CDR3 coding DNA: TGTGCCAGCAGTTACGGGGACAGGGATCAGCCCCAGCATTTT.

CDR3 bases: TGTGCCAGTAGTATTCGGGGGGACACTGAAGCTTTCTTT. Translated: CASSIRGDTEAFF. The J gene is TRBJ1-1, the V gene TRBV19; weak D call: TRBD1 (5 bases). The CDR3 has 13 residues. V dropped 3 bases and J dropped 3 bases, with 8 bases sitting between them. Germline CDR1 reads LNHDA; CDR2 reads SQIVND (reference sequence).

In its sample, this clone was seen once. This chain links TRBV30 with TRBJ1-6; D is possibly TRBD1 (6 bases). Germline values: CDR1 GTSNPN, CDR2 SVGIG (reference sequence). This CDR3 contains 13 residues. The ends were cut back, 1 base at V and 7 bases at J, with 8 bases in the middle. This CDR3 is CAWSGRGNSPLHF. DNA for the CDR3: TGTGCCTGGAGTGGAAGGGGGAATTCACCCCTCCACTTT.

This chain connects TRBV6-5 to TRBJ2-7; perhaps D is TRBD1 or TRBD2 (5 bases each). Germline CDR1 is MNHEY and CDR2 is SVGAGI. The CDR3 loop spans 14 amino acids. V was shortened by 8 bases and J by 2 bases, with 16 bases between the two germline ends. For the CDR3, the DNA is TGTGCCAGCCAGTTCGGGACGTCTACCTACGAGCAGTACTTC. Its translation: CASQFGTSTYEQYF.

This chain joins TRBV5-6 and TRBJ2-7; TRBD1 is a possible D gene (5 bases). V lost 4 bases, J lost 2 bases, and 10 bases lay in between. CDR1 is SGHDT and CDR2 is YYEEEE in the germline V gene. This CDR3 spans 13 amino acids. The CDR3 DNA reads as TGTGCCAGCAGCCCACAGGTTACCTACGAGCAGTACTTC. Translating gives CASSPQVTYEQYF.

The chain uses TRBV4-3 and TRBJ2-3; D unclear. CDR1 is LGHNA, CDR2 YSLEER, per germline. This CDR3 comprises 14 residues. With 0 bases removed from V and 2 bases from J, the gap between germline ends came to 6 bases. CDR3 sequence (DNA): TGCGCCAGCAGCCAAGAGATTAACACAGATACGCAGTATTTT. It translates to CASSQEINTDTQYF.